These 7 T cell receptor beta chains were all obtained from the same sample, sequenced in a study of blood T cell repertoires in COVID-19. The method was immunoSEQ multiplex PCR; TCRdb's version includes in-frame clones alone and lacks a portion of them. The table includes 55,000 to 90,000 clones, approximately 83% detected once. The sequenced sample was peripheral blood. The receptors derive from an older woman with acute or convalescent COVID-19.

This sequence joins TRBV4-2 and TRBJ2-7; 7 bases map to TRBD1. V trimming: 0 bases; J trimming: 7 bases; junction bases outside the gene matches: 15. The CDR3 runs to 17 residues. From germline, CDR1 is LGHNA and CDR2 YNFKEQ. For the CDR3, the DNA is TGTGCCAGCAGCCAAGAGATCACTCGGGCCACAGGGGTGGAGCAGTACTTC. Translated, it gives CASSQEITRATGVEQYF.

The rearrangement joins TRBV2 to TRBJ1-3; D not certain. The CDR3 extends over 12 amino acids. Germline CDR1 reads SNHLY; CDR2 reads FYNNEI. Trimming left V 6 bases short and J 3 bases short, with 6 bases between. CDR3 amino acids: CASSRFGNTIYF. The CDR3 DNA follows: TGTGCCAGCAGCCGTTTTGGAAACACCATATATTTT.

This clone was seen once. This chain connects TRBV18 to TRBJ1-3, with 7 bases identical to TRBD1. Trimming removed 5 bases from V and 0 bases from J; junction bases left unmatched: 7. Germline lookup yields CDR1 KGHSH and CDR2 LQKENI. The CDR3 sequence is 16 residues long. The DNA of the CDR3 is TGTGCCAGCTCAGAACTACAGGGGACCTCTGGAAACACCATATATTTT. It is translated as CASSELQGTSGNTIYF.

The chain has TRBV6-4 and TRBJ2-5; 10 bases line up with TRBD1. The trim removed 0 bases at V and 5 bases at J, leaving 6 bases unmatched. Germline V gene data show CDR1 as MRHNA and CDR2 as SNTAGT. The CDR3 length is 16 residues. The CDR3 region is CASSDSRQGAGETQYF. CDR3 nucleotides: TGTGCCAGCAGTGACTCCCGACAGGGGGCGGGTGAGACCCAGTACTTC.

This sequence joins TRBV3-1 (or the pseudogene TRBV3-2) and TRBJ2-1, with TRBD2 matching over 8 bases. With V trimmed by 1 base and J by 2 bases, 1 base remained unmatched. CDR3 length: 15 residues. CDR1 is LGHDT, CDR2 YNNKEL, per germline (reference sequence). The CDR3 bases are TGTGCCAGCAGCCAAGGAGCGGGGGCCTACAATGAGCAGTTCTTC. It yields the protein CASSQGAGAYNEQFF.

J is TRBJ1-2 and V is TRBV7-2, with D maybe TRBD1 (5 bases). The CDR3 is 14 amino acids. CDR1 and CDR2 from the germline V gene are SGHTA and FQGNSA. Trimming took off 5 bases at V and 7 bases at J, with 17 bases between the two ends. The CDR3 DNA reads as TGTGCCAGCAGCGAACGTAGCCGGAGGGGTGGCTACACCTTC. Translation gives CASSERSRRGGYTF.

The V gene is TRBV10-3, the J gene TRBJ1-1; 7 bases align to TRBD1. Trimming cost V 2 bases and J 2 bases; bases outside gene matches: 11. The CDR3 totals 17 residues. CDR1 ENHRY and CDR2 SYGVKD come from the germline V gene. CDR3 nucleotide sequence: TGTGCCATCAGTGAGGTTTCGACAGGGTGGCTAAACACTGAAGCTTTCTTT. It translates to CAISEVSTGWLNTEAFF.